This is a list of T cell receptor beta chains from one sample in a study of cytomegalovirus exposure and HLA in healthy donors. Some clones are missing from TCRdb's copy, which holds only in-frame ones; the method was immunoSEQ multiplex PCR. The table includes some 150,000 clones, around four fifths detected once. Sequenced sample: PBMCs. These TCRs come from a man aged 40-49 years in good health and CMV-seronegative. Both conserved end residues are part of each CDR3. The order of the fields is D gene, J gene, clone size, V gene, CDR3 DNA, CDR3 protein. D genes are given only for firm matches. Some rows have no size entry. The others give once, few or many, or a class for an expanded clone.

D gene: TRBD1
J gene: TRBJ2-7
clone size: NA
V gene: TRBV5-1
CDR3 DNA: TGCGCCAGCAGCTTTTTCGCGGGACAGGGGGACTACGAGCAGTACTTC
CDR3 protein: CASSFFAGQGDYEQYF

D gene: TRBD1
J gene: TRBJ2-3
clone size: NA
V gene: TRBV25-1
CDR3 DNA: TGTGCCAGTTGGACAGGGGGGTCGGATACGCAGTATTTT
CDR3 protein: CASWTGGSDTQYF

D gene: NA
J gene: TRBJ1-2
clone size: NA
V gene: TRBV28
CDR3 DNA: TGTGCCAGCAGGATGTCGGGGGACCTCCATGGCTACACCTTC
CDR3 protein: CASRMSGDLHGYTF

D gene: NA
J gene: TRBJ2-3
clone size: once
V gene: TRBV7-8
CDR3 DNA: TGTGCCAGCACCCCCGATCCGGACGGGGCAGATACGCAGTATTTT
CDR3 protein: CASTPDPDGADTQYF

D gene: NA
J gene: TRBJ1-1
clone size: NA
V gene: TRBV9
CDR3 DNA: TGTGCCAGCAGCCCTCCCAGGGGATACATGAACACTGAAGCTTTCTTT
CDR3 protein: CASSPPRGYMNTEAFF

D gene: TRBD1
J gene: TRBJ1-6
clone size: NA
V gene: TRBV7-6
CDR3 DNA: TGTGCCAGCAGCCTACTGGACAGGGGAGAATCACCCCTCCACTTT
CDR3 protein: CASSLLDRGESPLHF

D gene: TRBD2
J gene: TRBJ2-7
clone size: NA
V gene: TRBV5-4
CDR3 DNA: TGTGCCAGCAGCTTGGAACTAGCGGGGGCGGTGCAGTACTTC
CDR3 protein: CASSLELAGAVQYF

D gene: NA
J gene: TRBJ1-2
clone size: NA
V gene: TRBV19
CDR3 DNA: TGTGCCAGTAGTATACCAGGGAATAGCTATGGCTACACCTTC
CDR3 protein: CASSIPGNSYGYTF

D gene: TRBD2
J gene: TRBJ2-7
clone size: NA
V gene: TRBV15
CDR3 DNA: TGTGCCACCAGCAGAGATCTCGGACTAGCTGGCTACGAGCAGTACTTC
CDR3 protein: CATSRDLGLAGYEQYF

D gene: TRBD2
J gene: TRBJ2-5
clone size: NA
V gene: TRBV5-6
CDR3 DNA: TGTGCCAGCAGCCTGGAGACTAGCGGGGGACAAGAGACCCAGTACTTC
CDR3 protein: CASSLETSGGQETQYF

D gene: NA
J gene: TRBJ2-1
clone size: NA
V gene: TRBV27
CDR3 DNA: TGTGCCAGCAGTCCTCCCTACCTCAAGCCGTTCTTC
CDR3 protein: CASSPPYLKPFF

D gene: TRBD1
J gene: TRBJ1-1
clone size: NA
V gene: TRBV11-3
CDR3 DNA: TGTGCCAGCAGTTCCCCGGGACAGCAAGCTTTCTTT
CDR3 protein: CASSSPGQQAFF

D gene: TRBD2
J gene: TRBJ2-5
clone size: few
V gene: TRBV7-3
CDR3 DNA: TGTGCCAGCAGCTTATCCGGGACTAGTTTAGAGACCCAGTACTTC
CDR3 protein: CASSLSGTSLETQYF

D gene: TRBD2
J gene: TRBJ2-3
clone size: few
V gene: TRBV4-3
CDR3 DNA: TGCGCCAGCAGCCAAGAAATAGGCGGGAGGCAGTATTTT
CDR3 protein: CASSQEIGGRQYF

D gene: TRBD1
J gene: TRBJ2-3
clone size: NA
V gene: TRBV5-1
CDR3 DNA: TGCGCCAGCTCCGGACAGGGGCTAACAGATACGCAGTATTTT
CDR3 protein: CASSGQGLTDTQYF

D gene: TRBD1
J gene: TRBJ1-6
clone size: NA
V gene: TRBV9
CDR3 DNA: TGTGCCAGCAGCGTGGGGACAGGATATAATTCACCCCTCCACTTT
CDR3 protein: CASSVGTGYNSPLHF

D gene: TRBD1
J gene: TRBJ1-2
clone size: NA
V gene: TRBV7-9
CDR3 DNA: TGTGCCAGCAGCCCAGGGATCGGACAGGACACAAGGGCCTTC
CDR3 protein: CASSPGIGQDTRAF

D gene: TRBD1
J gene: TRBJ1-4
clone size: NA
V gene: TRBV5-1
CDR3 DNA: TGCGCCAGCAGCCGGGGACAGACAAATGAAAAACTGTTTTTT
CDR3 protein: CASSRGQTNEKLFF

D gene: TRBD2
J gene: TRBJ2-7
clone size: NA
V gene: TRBV2
CDR3 DNA: TGTGCCAGCAGGGCTCTAGCGGGAGGAAACTACGAGCAGTACTTC
CDR3 protein: CASRALAGGNYEQYF